Following are 26 T cell receptor beta chains from one sample sequenced in a study of cytomegalovirus exposure and HLA in healthy donors. Produced via immunoSEQ multiplex PCR; TCRdb's table is partial and in-frame only. The top ten hold less than 3.5% of the sample, which has 160,000 or so clones, roughly nine tenths seen once. Input material: PBMCs. The receptors stem from a man aged 18-30 years in good health and CMV-seropositive.

The chain combines TRBV6-5 with TRBJ1-2; D may be TRBD1 (6 bases). CDR3 length: 13 residues. Deletions cut 6 bases from V and 3 bases from J, with 11 bases between. The germline gives CDR1 MNHEY, CDR2 SVGAGI. CDR3 coding DNA: TGTGCCAGCAGCTACCAGGGGTACTATGGCTACACCTTC. Protein product: CASSYQGYYGYTF.

The genes are TRBV9 and TRBJ2-5, with TRBD2 matching over 7 bases. CDR1 and CDR2 from the germline V gene are SGDLS and YYNGEE. The CDR3 runs to 16 residues. The V gene end was trimmed by 1 base and the J gene end by 6 bases; junction bases not matched to a gene: 12. The CDR3 nucleotides are TGTGCCAGCAGCGTATCTAGCGGACCGAGGGGCAAGACCCAGTACTTC. Its protein is CASSVSSGPRGKTQYF.

The chain employs TRBV19 and TRBJ1-3; D remains unclear. CDR3 length: 13 amino acids. V dropped 3 bases and J dropped 3 bases, with 6 bases sitting between them. Germline CDR1 and CDR2: LNHDA and SQIVND (reference sequence). The DNA for the CDR3 is TGTGCCAGTAGTATGGGAGTTGGAAACACCATATATTTT. Encoded protein: CASSMGVGNTIYF.

This clone was seen at least ten times. The chain joins TRBV11-2 to TRBJ1-4, with unresolved D. Between the trimmed V and J ends, which lost 0 bases and 8 bases, there was a span of 13 bases. The CDR3 spans 15 residues. Germline V gene sequence: CDR1 SGHAT, CDR2 FQNNGV. CDR3 sequence: CASSLDRGRPEKLFF. The DNA of the CDR3 is TGTGCCAGCAGCTTAGATCGGGGTAGGCCGGAAAAACTGTTTTTT. Full variable domain (missing parts from reference TRBV11-2 and TRBJ1-4): EAGVAQSPRYKIIEKRQSVAFWCNPISGHATLYWYQQILGQGPKLLIQFQNNGVVDDSQLPKDRFSAERLKGVDSTLKIQPAKLEDSAVYLCASSLDRGRPEKLFFGSGTQLSVL.

This clone was detected once. This chain joins TRBV27 and TRBJ2-3, with D hard to call. This CDR3 contains 13 residues. The V end lost 2 bases, the J end lost 4 bases, and 7 bases lay between the germline ends. Germline loops: CDR1 MNHEY, CDR2 SMNVEV (reference sequence). CDR3 in DNA: TGTGCCAGCAGTTTACTAACGGCAGATACGCAGTATTTT. It encodes CASSLLTADTQYF.

The chain couples TRBV30 to TRBJ2-7, with TRBD2 identical over 7 bases. This CDR3 comprises 12 residues. V lost 1 base, J lost 6 bases, and 3 bases stayed unmatched. In germline, CDR1 is GTSNPN, CDR2 SVGIG (reference sequence). CDR3 DNA: TGTGCCTGGAGTGAGGGAGGGGCCGAGCAGTACTTC. It codes for CAWSEGGAEQYF.

The chain carries TRBV7-6 and TRBJ2-3; D is possibly TRBD2 (6 bases). This CDR3 is 17 amino acids long. With 5 bases removed from V and 1 base from J, the gap between germline ends came to 19 bases. Looked up from germline, CDR1 is SGHVS and CDR2 is FNYEAQ. The CDR3 region has the DNA TGTGCCAGCAGCCGACGGGGGTGGCGGGGAGGCACAGATACGCAGTATTTT. Residues: CASSRRGWRGGTDTQYF.

The V call is TRBV7-6, the J call TRBJ2-5; 7 nucleotides match TRBD2. There are 15 residues in the CDR3. CDR1 and CDR2 from the germline V gene are SGHVS and FNYEAQ. V was pared by 6 bases and J by 2 bases, with 9 bases of the junction left unmatched. CDR3 coding DNA: TGTGCCAGCAGTACACCGGGACTAACTCAAGAGACCCAGTACTTC. It encodes CASSTPGLTQETQYF.

In its sample, this clone was seen a few times. The chain recombines TRBV10-1 with TRBJ2-5; 10 bases are shared with TRBD2. Germline CDR1 and CDR2: WNHNN and SYGVQD (reference sequence). After removal of 0 bases from V and 7 bases from J, the junction contained 11 bases not matched to a gene. The CDR3 sequence is 17 residues long. Here the CDR3 DNA reads TGCGCCAGCAGTGAGTCGGGCCTAGCGGGGGCCGGGGGGACCCAGTACTTC. It specifies CASSESGLAGAGGTQYF.

DNA for the CDR3: TGTGCCAGCAGGATCCGGGGGGGCCGTGAGCAGTTCTTC. As protein: CASRIRGGREQFF. The rearrangement joins TRBV6-5 to TRBJ2-1; 8 nucleotides match TRBD2. There are 13 residues in the CDR3. Germline assignment: CDR1 MNHEY and CDR2 SVGAGI. V trimming: 6 bases; J trimming: 9 bases; junction bases outside the gene matches: 7.

This clone was detected once. This sequence joins TRBV4-1 and TRBJ1-2; D possibly corresponds to TRBD1 (5 bases). This CDR3 spans 17 amino acids. Trimming removed 4 bases from V and 7 bases from J, with 25 bases in between. The germline V gene encodes CDR1 MGHRA and CDR2 YSYEKL. CDR3 sequence: CASSPTGDIAWGSGYTF. The CDR3 nucleotides are TGCGCCAGCAGCCCCACGGGGGATATAGCCTGGGGAAGTGGCTACACCTTC.

The J gene is TRBJ2-1, the V gene TRBV6-5; 9 nucleotides match TRBD2. The germline V gene encodes CDR1 MNHEY and CDR2 SVGAGI. After removal of 7 bases from V and 13 bases from J, the junction contained 8 bases not matched to a gene. There are 12 residues in the CDR3. CDR3 in DNA: TGTGCCAGCAACACAGCGGGGGGCCGTCAGTTCTTC. This gives the protein CASNTAGGRQFF.

This chain joins TRBV7-2 and TRBJ2-1; 14 bases agree with TRBD2. The CDR3 sequence is 15 residues long. V was clipped by 5 bases and J by 9 bases; unmatched bases: 6. The germline V gene encodes CDR1 SGHTA and CDR2 FQGNSA. The CDR3 nucleotides read TGTGCCAGCAGCCCACCGGGACTAGCGGGAGTTGAGCAGTTCTTC. This codes for CASSPPGLAGVEQFF. The variable domain in full, completed from reference TRBV7-2 and TRBJ2-1, reads GAGVSQSPSNKVTEKGKDVELRCDPISGHTALYWYRQSLGQGLEFLIYFQGNSAPDKSGLPSDRFSAERTGGSVSTLTIQRTQQEDSAVYLCASSPPGLAGVEQFFGPGTRLTVL.

V is TRBV6-5 and J is TRBJ2-1, with 7 bases fitting TRBD1. The CDR3 sequence is 11 residues long. The germline CDR1 and CDR2 sequences are MNHEY and SVGAGI. Trimming removed 7 bases from V and 8 bases from J; junction bases left unmatched: 2. DNA of the CDR3: TGTGCCAGCAACAGGGGCGATGAGCAGTTCTTC. It translates to CASNRGDEQFF.

This chain uses TRBV7-9 with TRBJ2-7; TRBD1 matches at 7 bases. Germline CDR1 SEHNR, CDR2 FQNEAQ (reference sequence). The CDR3 is 14 residues long. Germline trimming cut 2 bases from V and 7 bases from J; bases unmatched to any gene: 8. The chain's CDR3 is CASSLLRQGGEQYF. The DNA of the CDR3 is TGTGCCAGCAGCTTACTAAGACAGGGTGGGGAGCAGTACTTC.

The J gene is TRBJ1-6, the V gene TRBV7-9; 10 bases agree with TRBD1. The V gene end was trimmed by 8 bases and the J gene end by 9 bases; junction bases not matched to a gene: 7. Germline CDR1 and CDR2: SEHNR and FQNEAQ (reference sequence). The CDR3 length is 14 residues. The CDR3 here is CASLGTGDISPLHF. CDR3 coding DNA: TGTGCCAGCCTGGGGACAGGGGATATTTCACCCCTCCACTTT.

This clone appeared once. The J gene is TRBJ2-1, the V gene TRBV28; unclear D gene. Per the germline V gene, CDR1 is MDHEN and CDR2 is SYDVKM. The V gene lost 5 bases and the J gene lost 0 bases, with 17 bases spanning the gap. The CDR3 length is 17 residues. CDR3 sequence reads: CASSPHLPESSYNEQFF. The CDR3 DNA reads TGTGCCAGCAGTCCCCACCTCCCGGAGAGCTCCTACAATGAGCAGTTCTTC.

The rearrangement joins TRBV27 to TRBJ2-7; 9 bases fit TRBD1. The CDR3 totals 13 residues. Germline CDR1 MNHEY, CDR2 SMNVEV (reference sequence). Trimming cost V 3 bases and J 6 bases; bases outside gene matches: 3. The CDR3 sequence is CASSFTGGTEQYF. In DNA form, the CDR3 reads TGTGCCAGCAGTTTTACAGGGGGCACCGAGCAGTACTTC.

V and J are TRBV7-2 and TRBJ1-3, with D hard to call. Trimming took off 1 base at V and 4 bases at J, with 11 bases between the two ends. In germline, CDR1 is SGHTA, CDR2 FQGNSA. The CDR3 sequence is 15 residues long. This chain's CDR3 is CASSLDGRMGNTIYF. The CDR3 DNA reads as TGTGCCAGCAGCTTAGATGGCAGGATGGGAAACACCATATATTTT.

This chain joins TRBV7-2 and TRBJ1-2; TRBD1 is a possible D gene (6 bases). CDR1 is SGHTA, CDR2 FQGNSA, per germline. The V end lost 3 bases, the J end lost 4 bases, and 12 bases lay between the germline ends. This CDR3 region has 14 residues. This chain's CDR3 is CASSFQGTGYGYTF. Written as DNA, the CDR3 is TGTGCCAGCAGCTTCCAGGGGACGGGCTATGGCTACACCTTC.

V and J are TRBV7-9 and TRBJ2-3; TRBD2 matches 8 bases. Germline loops: CDR1 SEHNR, CDR2 FQNEAQ (reference sequence). V gave up 5 bases and J gave up 3 bases; unmatched junction bases: 7. This CDR3 is built from 15 residues. CDR3 sequence: CASSMAGGRTDTQYF. The CDR3 region has the DNA TGTGCCAGCAGCATGGCGGGAGGTAGGACAGATACGCAGTATTTT.

V usage is TRBV13 and J usage is TRBJ2-3, with D possibly TRBD2 on 6 matching bases. The V gene's germline CDR1 is PRHDT and CDR2 FYEKMQ (reference sequence). Trimming shortened V by 7 bases and J by 1 base, and 15 bases separated the two germline ends. The CDR3 loop spans 15 amino acids. Here the CDR3 DNA reads TGTGCCAGCACGCGGGACCTGGGGGGCACAGATACGCAGTATTTT. Its translation is CASTRDLGGTDTQYF.

V and J are TRBV7-8 and TRBJ2-5; 10 bases line up with TRBD1. The germline gives CDR1 SGHVS, CDR2 FQNEAQ. The CDR3 has 16 amino acids. The J segment lost 5 bases and the V segment lost 1 base, leaving 7 bases of the junction unmatched. The CDR3 sequence: CASSLVRQGAWETQYF. The CDR3 DNA reads TGTGCCAGCAGCTTAGTGCGACAGGGGGCTTGGGAGACCCAGTACTTC. The entire variable domain, with the rest obtained from reference TRBV7-8 and TRBJ2-5, is as follows: GAGVSQSPRYKVAKRGQDVALRCDPISGHVSLFWYQQALGQGPEFLTYFQNEAQLDKSGLPSDRFFAERPEGSVSTLKIQRTQQEDSAVYLCASSLVRQGAWETQYFGPGTRLLVL.

CDR3 coding DNA: TGTGCCAGTAGTTCGGGCGGGAGTCGCTACGAGCAGTACTTC. It is translated as CASSSGGSRYEQYF. The rearrangement links TRBV19 to TRBJ2-7; TRBD2 matches at 7 bases. The CDR3 spans 14 residues. The V gene end was trimmed by 5 bases and the J gene end by 3 bases; junction bases not matched to a gene: 7. Germline V gene sequence: CDR1 LNHDA, CDR2 SQIVND (reference sequence).

The genes are TRBV4-3 and TRBJ2-7; D call uncertain. Germline-derived CDR1 and CDR2 are LGHNA and YSLEER. V was clipped by 6 bases and J by 0 bases, with 18 bases between them. This CDR3 region has 16 residues. CDR3 coding DNA: TGCGCCAGCAGTCCCGTTGCCGAAGACTTCTCCTACGAGCAGTACTTC. Encoded protein: CASSPVAEDFSYEQYF.

This chain links TRBV5-1 with TRBJ1-4, with D possibly matching TRBD1 (6 bases). V lost 3 bases, J lost 4 bases, and 19 bases lay in between. The CDR3 extends over 17 amino acids. CDR1 and CDR2 (germline): SGHRS, YFSETQ. CDR3 in DNA: TGCGCCAGCAGCTCCGGGACACCTGAATGGCTTAATGAAAAACTGTTTTTT. Translating it yields CASSSGTPEWLNEKLFF. The whole variable domain, remainder taken from reference TRBV5-1 and TRBJ1-4, is KAGVTQTPRYLIKTRGQQVTLSCSPISGHRSVSWYQQTPGQGLQFLFEYFSETQRNKGNFPGRFSGRQFSNSRSEMNVSTLELGDSALYLCASSSGTPEWLNEKLFFGSGTQLSVL.